This is a list of T cell receptor beta chains from one sample in a study of tumor-infiltrating lymphocytes in oesophageal squamous cell carcinoma. A single record per CDR3 protein comes from TCRdb applying MiXCR to the PCR reads. The sample carries roughly 13,000 distinct CDR3 sequences, about half recorded once. Sequencing was performed on normal esophageal tissue next to the tumor. The receptors come from a male donor with esophageal squamous cell carcinoma. CDR3s leave out the opening cysteine and the closing phenylalanine or tryptophan. Not every row has a clone size; where given, it reads once, few, many or a size class.

>TRBV7-3|few|8
ASSRSTGG
>TRBV7-6|NA|12
ASSLSGTLETRY
>TRBV7-2|NA|12
ASSLGGASYEQY
>TRBV7-8|once|16
ASSLAGGTSGRTYEQY
>TRBV5-1|NA|13
ASSLGARDQETQY
>TRBV28|many|15
ASSLTLATQGTDTQY
>TRBV6-2/TRBV6-3|NA|11
ASRAVYSDTQY
>TRBV6-1|NA|9
ASRKQETQY
>TRBV6-1|NA|12
ASSARWRDYGYT
>TRBV5-4|many|13
ASSWDQQGGNGYT
>TRBV5-1|many|12
ASSFQSSTDTQY
>TRBV6-1|many|14
ASSPPLGGGAGEQY
>TRBV7-2|NA|12
ASSPSFNGQPQH
>TRBV7-9|NA|10
ASSLEDSPLH
>TRBV11-3|medium-sized|12
ASSGTANTGELF
>TRBV7-2|many|15
ASSLDGASGSISEQF
>TRBV7-6|few|10
ASSLGGYEQF
>TRBV7-2|NA|14
ASSLEAMDRGYEQY
>TRBV7-6|NA|15
ASSSNPPGFGTDTQY
>TRBV7-2|NA|12
ASSLGIGTDTQY
>TRBV7-2|few|10
ASSKRGFGYT
>TRBV7-6|many|15
ASSFGGGASGNYEQY
>TRBV7-3|NA|13
ASRRSNSPHYGYT
>TRBV11-2|NA|12
ASSLEAVHHEQY
>TRBV7-2|NA|16
ASSLRFPTSGSSYEQY
>TRBV11-2|NA|13
ASSRGQSSYNEQY
>TRBV30|once|14
AWSVTGSGRPNEQF
>TRBV7-9|medium-sized|13
ASSSSGTGSYEQY
>TRBV10-3|NA|12
ASQLAGVYNEQF
>TRBV5-1|few|10
ASMLAYNEQF
>TRBV7-9|NA|12
ASSLSGYSNEQF
>TRBV24-1|medium-sized|15
ATSDPTGSGDTDTQY
>TRBV5-1|many|16
ASSLWFGRGGESGELF
>TRBV7-3|NA|11
ASSLAPWEEQF
>TRBV28|medium-sized|15
ASSPSMGLSSYNEQF
>TRBV7-4|medium-sized|10
ASSFLGQKQF
>TRBV28|many|14
ASSLGGIGQGEEAF
>TRBV20-1|NA|11
SASPSGSYEQY
>TRBV5-3|NA|14
ASSPPPGLAMNTQY
>TRBV24-1|NA|14
ATSDRGHFAHNEQF
>TRBV6-8|NA|11
ASSQWPLGTQY
>TRBV7-8|NA|14
ASSPPGQGGTYEQY